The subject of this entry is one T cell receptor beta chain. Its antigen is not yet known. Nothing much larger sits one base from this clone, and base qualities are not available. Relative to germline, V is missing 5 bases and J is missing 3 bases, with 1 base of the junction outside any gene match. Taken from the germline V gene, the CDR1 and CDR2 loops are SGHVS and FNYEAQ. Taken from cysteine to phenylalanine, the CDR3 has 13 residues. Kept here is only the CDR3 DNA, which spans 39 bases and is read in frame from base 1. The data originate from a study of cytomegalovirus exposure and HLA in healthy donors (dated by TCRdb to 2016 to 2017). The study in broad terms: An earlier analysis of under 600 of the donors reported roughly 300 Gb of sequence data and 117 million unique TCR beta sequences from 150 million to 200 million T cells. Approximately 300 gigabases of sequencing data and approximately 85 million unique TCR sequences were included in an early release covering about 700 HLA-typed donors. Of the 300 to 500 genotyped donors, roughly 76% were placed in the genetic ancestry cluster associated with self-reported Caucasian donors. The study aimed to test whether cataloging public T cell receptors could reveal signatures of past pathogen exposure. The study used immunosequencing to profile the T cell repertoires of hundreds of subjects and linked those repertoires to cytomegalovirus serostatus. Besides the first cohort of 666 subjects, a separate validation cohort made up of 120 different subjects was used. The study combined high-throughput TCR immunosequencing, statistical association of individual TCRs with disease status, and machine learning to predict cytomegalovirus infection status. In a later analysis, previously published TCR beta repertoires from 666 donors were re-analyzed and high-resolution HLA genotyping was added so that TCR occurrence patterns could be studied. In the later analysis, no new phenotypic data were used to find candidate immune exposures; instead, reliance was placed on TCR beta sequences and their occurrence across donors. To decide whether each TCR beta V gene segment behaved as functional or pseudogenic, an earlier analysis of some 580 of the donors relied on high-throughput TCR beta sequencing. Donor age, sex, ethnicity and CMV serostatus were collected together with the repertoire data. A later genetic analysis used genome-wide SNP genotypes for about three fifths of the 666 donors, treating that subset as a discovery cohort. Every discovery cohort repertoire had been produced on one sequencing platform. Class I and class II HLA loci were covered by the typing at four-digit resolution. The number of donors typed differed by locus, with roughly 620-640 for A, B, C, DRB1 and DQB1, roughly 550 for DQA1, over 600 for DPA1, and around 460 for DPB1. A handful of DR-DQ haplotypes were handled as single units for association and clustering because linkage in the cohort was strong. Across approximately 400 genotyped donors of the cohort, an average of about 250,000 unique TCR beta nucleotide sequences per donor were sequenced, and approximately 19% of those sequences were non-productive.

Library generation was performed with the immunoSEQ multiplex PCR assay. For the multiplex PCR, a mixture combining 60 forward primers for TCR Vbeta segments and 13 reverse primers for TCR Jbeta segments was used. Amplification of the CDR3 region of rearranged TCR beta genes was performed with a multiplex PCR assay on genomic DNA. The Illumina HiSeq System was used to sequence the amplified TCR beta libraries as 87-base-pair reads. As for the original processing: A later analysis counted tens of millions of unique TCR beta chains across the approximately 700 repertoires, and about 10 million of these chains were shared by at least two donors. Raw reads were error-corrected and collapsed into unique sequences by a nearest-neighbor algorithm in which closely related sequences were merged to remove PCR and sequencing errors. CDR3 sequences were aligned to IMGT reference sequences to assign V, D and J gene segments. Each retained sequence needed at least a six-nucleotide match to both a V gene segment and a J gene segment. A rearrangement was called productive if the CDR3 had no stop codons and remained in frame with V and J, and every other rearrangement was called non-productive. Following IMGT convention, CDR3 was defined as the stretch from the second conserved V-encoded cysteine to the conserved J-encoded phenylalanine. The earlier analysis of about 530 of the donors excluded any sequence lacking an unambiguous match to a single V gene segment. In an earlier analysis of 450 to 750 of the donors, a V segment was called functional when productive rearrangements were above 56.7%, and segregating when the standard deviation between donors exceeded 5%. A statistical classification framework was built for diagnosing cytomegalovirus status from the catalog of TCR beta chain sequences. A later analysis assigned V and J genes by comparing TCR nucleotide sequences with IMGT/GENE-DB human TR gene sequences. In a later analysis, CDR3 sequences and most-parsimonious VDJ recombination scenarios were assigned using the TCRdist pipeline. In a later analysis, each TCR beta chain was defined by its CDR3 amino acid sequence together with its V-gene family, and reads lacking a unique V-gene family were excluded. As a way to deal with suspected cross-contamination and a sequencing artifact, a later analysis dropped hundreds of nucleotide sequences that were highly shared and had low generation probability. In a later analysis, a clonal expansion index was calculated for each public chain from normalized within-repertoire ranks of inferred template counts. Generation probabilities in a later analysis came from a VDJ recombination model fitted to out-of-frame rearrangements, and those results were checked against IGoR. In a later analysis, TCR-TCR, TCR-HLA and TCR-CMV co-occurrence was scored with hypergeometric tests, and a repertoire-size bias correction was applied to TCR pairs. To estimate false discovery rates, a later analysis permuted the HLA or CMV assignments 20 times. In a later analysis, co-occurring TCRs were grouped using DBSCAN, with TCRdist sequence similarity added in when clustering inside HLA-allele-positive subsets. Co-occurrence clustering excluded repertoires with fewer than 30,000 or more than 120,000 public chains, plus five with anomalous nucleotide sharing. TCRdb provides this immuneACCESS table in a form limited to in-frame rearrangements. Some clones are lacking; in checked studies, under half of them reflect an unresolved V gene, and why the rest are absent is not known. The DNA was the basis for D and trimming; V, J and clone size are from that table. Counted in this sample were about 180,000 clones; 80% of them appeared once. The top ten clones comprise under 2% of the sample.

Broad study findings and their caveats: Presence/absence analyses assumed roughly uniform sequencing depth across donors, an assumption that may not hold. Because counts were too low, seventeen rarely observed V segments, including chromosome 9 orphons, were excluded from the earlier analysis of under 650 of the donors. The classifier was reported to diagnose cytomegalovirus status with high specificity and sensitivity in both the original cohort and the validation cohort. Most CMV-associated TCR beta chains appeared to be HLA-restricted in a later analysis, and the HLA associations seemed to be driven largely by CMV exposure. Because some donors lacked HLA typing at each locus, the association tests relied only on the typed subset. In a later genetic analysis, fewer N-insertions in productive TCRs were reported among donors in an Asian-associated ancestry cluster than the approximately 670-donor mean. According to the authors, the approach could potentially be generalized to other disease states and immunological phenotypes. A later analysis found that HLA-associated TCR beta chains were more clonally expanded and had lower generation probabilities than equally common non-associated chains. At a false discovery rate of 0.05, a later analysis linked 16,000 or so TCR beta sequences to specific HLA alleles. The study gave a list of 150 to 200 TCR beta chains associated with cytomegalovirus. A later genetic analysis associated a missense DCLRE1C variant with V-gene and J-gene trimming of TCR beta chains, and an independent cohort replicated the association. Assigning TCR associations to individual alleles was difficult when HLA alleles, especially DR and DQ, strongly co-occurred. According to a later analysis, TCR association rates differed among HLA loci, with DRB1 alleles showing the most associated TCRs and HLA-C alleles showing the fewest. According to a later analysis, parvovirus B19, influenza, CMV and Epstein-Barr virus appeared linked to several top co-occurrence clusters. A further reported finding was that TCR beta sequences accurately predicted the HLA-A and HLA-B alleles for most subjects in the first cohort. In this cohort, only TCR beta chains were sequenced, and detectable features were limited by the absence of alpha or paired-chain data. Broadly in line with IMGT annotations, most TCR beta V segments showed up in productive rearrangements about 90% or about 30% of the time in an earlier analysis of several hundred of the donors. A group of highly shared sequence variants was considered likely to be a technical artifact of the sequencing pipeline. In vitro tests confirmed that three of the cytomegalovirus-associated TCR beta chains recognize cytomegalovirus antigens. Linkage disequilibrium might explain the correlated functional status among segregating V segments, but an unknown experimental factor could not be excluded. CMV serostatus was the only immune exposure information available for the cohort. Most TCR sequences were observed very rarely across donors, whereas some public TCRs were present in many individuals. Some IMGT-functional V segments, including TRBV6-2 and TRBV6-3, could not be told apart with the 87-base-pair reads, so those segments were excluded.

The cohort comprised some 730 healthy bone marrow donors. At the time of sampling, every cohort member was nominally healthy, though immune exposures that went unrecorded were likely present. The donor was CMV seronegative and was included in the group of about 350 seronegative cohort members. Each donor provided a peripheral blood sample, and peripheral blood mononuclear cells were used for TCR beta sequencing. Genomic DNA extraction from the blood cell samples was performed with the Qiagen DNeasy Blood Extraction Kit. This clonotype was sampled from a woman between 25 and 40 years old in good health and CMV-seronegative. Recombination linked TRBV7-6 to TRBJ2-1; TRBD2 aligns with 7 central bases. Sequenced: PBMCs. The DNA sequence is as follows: TGTGCCAGCAGCGGCGGGGGCTACAATGAGCAGTTCTTC. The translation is CASSGGGYNEQFF.